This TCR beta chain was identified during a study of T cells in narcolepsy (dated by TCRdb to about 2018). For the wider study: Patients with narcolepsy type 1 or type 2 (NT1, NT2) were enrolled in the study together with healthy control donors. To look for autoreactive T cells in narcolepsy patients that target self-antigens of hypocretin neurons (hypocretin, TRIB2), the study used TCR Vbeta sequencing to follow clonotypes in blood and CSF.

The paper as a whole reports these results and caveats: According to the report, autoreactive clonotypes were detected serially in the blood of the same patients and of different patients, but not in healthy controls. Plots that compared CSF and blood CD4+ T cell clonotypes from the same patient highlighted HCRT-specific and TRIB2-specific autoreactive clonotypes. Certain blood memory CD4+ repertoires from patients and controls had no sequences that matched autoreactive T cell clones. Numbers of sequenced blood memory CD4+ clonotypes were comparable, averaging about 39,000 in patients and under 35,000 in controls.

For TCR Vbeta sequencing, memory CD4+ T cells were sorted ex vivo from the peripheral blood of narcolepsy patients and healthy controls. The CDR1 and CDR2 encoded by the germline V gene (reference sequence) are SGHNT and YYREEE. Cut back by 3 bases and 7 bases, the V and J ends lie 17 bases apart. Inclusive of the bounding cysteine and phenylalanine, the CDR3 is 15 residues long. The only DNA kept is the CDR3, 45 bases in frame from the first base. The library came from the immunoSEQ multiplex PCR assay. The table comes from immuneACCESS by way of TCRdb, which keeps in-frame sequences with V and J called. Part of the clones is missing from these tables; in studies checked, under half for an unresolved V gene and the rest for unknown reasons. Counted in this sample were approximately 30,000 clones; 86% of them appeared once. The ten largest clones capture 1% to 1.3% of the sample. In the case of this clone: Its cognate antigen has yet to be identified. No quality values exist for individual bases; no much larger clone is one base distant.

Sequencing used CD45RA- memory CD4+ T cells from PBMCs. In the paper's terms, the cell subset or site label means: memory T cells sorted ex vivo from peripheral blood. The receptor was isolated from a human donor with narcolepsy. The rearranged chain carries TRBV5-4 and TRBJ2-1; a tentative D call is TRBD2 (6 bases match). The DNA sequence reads TGTGCCAGCAGCTCAACGGTCGGGGGTAGGAATGAGCAGTTCTTC. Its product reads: CASSSTVGGRNEQFF.